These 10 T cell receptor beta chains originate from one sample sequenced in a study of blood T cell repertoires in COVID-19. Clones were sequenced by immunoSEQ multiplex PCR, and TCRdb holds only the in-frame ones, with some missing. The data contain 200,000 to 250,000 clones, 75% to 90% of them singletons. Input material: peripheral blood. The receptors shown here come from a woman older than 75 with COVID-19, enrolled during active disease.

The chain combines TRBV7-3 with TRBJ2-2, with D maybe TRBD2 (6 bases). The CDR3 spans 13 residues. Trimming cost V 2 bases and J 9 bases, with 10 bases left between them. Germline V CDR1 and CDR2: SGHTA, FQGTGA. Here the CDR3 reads CASSLGGARELFF. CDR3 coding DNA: TGTGCCAGCAGCTTAGGAGGGGCCCGGGAGCTGTTTTTT.

The CDR3 here is CASSPGGTLNYGYTF. The CDR3 bases are TGTGCCAGCAGCCCGGGTGGTACCCTAAACTATGGCTACACCTTC. This chain uses TRBV5-4 with TRBJ1-2; D uncertain. Trimming removed 4 bases from V and 2 bases from J, with 15 bases in between. Germline V gene lookup returns CDR1 SGHNT and CDR2 YYREEE (reference sequence). CDR3 length: 15 amino acids.

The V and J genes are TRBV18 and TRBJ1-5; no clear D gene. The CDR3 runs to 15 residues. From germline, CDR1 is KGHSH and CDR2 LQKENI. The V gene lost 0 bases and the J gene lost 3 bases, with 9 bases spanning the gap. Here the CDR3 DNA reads TGTGCCAGCTCACCACCCAGGATGGCCAATCAGCCCCAGCATTTT. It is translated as CASSPPRMANQPQHF.

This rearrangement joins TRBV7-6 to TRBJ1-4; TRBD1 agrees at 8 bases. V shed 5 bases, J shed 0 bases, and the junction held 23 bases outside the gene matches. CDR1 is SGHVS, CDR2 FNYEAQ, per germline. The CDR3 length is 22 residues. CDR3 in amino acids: CASSLGKSAGTGRLATNEKLFF. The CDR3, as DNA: TGTGCCAGCAGCCTTGGAAAGAGCGCCGGGACAGGCAGACTTGCAACTAATGAAAAACTGTTTTTT.

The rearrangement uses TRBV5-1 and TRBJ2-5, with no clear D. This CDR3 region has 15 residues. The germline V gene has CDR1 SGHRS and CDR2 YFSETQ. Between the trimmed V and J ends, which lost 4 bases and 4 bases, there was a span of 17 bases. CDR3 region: CASSAQNGMIETQYF. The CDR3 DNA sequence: TGCGCCAGCAGCGCCCAAAACGGTATGATAGAGACCCAGTACTTC.

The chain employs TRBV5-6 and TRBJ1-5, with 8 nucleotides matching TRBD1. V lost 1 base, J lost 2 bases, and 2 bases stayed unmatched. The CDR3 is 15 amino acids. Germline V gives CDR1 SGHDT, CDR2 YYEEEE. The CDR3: CASSLQGAGNQPQHF. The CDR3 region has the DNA TGTGCCAGCAGCTTGCAGGGGGCAGGCAATCAGCCCCAGCATTTT.

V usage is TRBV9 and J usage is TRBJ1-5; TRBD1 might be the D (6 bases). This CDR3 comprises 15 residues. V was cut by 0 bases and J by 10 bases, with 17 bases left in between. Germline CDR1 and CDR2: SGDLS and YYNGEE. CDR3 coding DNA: TGTGCCAGCAGCGTAGGCTGGGGGGGGCAGCAACCCCAGCATTTT. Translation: CASSVGWGGQQPQHF.

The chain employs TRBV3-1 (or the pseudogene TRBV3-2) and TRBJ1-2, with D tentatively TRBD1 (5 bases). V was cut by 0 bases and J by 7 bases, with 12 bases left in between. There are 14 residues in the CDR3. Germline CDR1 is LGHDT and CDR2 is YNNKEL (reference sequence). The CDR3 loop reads CASSQDALRGGYTF. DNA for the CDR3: TGTGCCAGCAGCCAAGATGCCTTAAGGGGTGGCTACACCTTC.

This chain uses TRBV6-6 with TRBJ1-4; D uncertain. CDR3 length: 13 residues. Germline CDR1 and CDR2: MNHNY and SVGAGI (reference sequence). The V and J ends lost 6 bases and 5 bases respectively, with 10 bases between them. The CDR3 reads CASRAELNEKLFF. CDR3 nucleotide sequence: TGTGCCAGCAGGGCAGAACTAAATGAAAAACTGTTTTTT.

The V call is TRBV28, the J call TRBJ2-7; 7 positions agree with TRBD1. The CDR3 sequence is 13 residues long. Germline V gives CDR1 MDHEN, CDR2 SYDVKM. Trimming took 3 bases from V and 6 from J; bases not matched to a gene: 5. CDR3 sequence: CASSLNRGREQYF. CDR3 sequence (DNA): TGTGCCAGCAGTTTGAACAGGGGCCGCGAGCAGTACTTC.